The 32 T cell receptor beta chains below come from one sample, sequenced in a study of T cell repertoires in cytomegalovirus infection. No antigen has been identified for these receptors. TCRdb re-analysed the reads in MiXCR, keeping a single row per CDR3 protein. The table lists roughly 730,000 distinct CDR3 sequences, roughly 30% of them singletons. Sample: cultured PBMCs, taken from culture after CMV antigen stimulation. These receptors were collected from a human donor in good health (CMV status not recorded). Some clones in this sample may be carry-over from other donors' samples.

This chain joins TRBV6-1 and TRBJ1-2; the D gene is possibly TRBD1 (5 bases). The CDR3 runs to 14 residues. V was clipped by 7 bases and J by 3 bases, with 15 bases between them. Per the germline V gene, CDR1 is MNHNS and CDR2 is SASEGT. The CDR3: CASNEQVPDYGYTF. The CDR3 nucleotides are TGTGCCAGCAACGAACAGGTCCCGGACTATGGCTACACCTTC.

This chain uses TRBV7-2 with TRBJ2-7, with 11 bases matching TRBD2. V lost 4 bases and J lost 0; bases outside the gene matches: 17. CDR1 SGHTA and CDR2 FQGNSA come from the germline V gene. The CDR3 loop spans 20 amino acids. Here the CDR3 DNA reads TGTGCCAGCAGCTCCATCGCCCGGAGACTAGCGGGACCATTCTCCTACGAGCAGTACTTC. Its protein product is CASSSIARRLAGPFSYEQYF.

The chain combines TRBV9 with TRBJ1-4, with 8 bases matching TRBD1. The junction had 9 bases not matched to a gene; V was cut back by 4 bases and J by 7 bases. Germline CDR1 and CDR2: SGDLS and YYNGEE. The CDR3 is 15 amino acids. Here the CDR3 reads CASSPTTGAGEKLFF. Here the CDR3 DNA reads TGTGCCAGCAGCCCCACGACAGGGGCGGGTGAAAAACTGTTTTTT.

The rearrangement joins TRBV7-6 to TRBJ2-1; TRBD2 matches 8 bases. The CDR3 runs to 18 residues. Germline V lookup: CDR1 SGHVS, CDR2 FNYEAQ. Losses at the gene ends were 5 bases for V and 7 bases for J; bases not matched to a gene: 19. The CDR3 bases are TGTGCCAGCAGCCGGGGAAAGTTGGGGACTAGAAGCCTTAATGAGCAGTTCTTC. Translation: CASSRGKLGTRSLNEQFF.

The CDR3 DNA is TGTGCCAGCAGTTACAGGACAGGGATGTCTGGCGAGCAGTACTTC. Translation: CASSYRTGMSGEQYF. The chain couples TRBV6-6 to TRBJ2-7, with 8 positions matching TRBD1. The V and J ends lost 2 bases and 6 bases, in that order; junction bases with no gene match: 9. The CDR3 runs to 15 residues. Germline V gene data show CDR1 as MNHNY and CDR2 as SVGAGI (reference sequence).

The sample holds many counts of this clonotype. This sequence joins TRBV7-8 and TRBJ2-5; 7 positions agree with TRBD1. Germline CDR1 is SGHVS and CDR2 is FQNEAQ. CDR3 length: 15 residues. V shed 5 bases and J 2 bases; nucleotides not matched to a gene: 8. DNA of the CDR3: TGTGCCAGCAGCGCCCGGACAGGCCTGCAAGAGACCCAGTACTTC. It specifies CASSARTGLQETQYF.

The gene calls are TRBV28 and TRBJ1-2, with 7 positions matching TRBD1. Losses at the gene ends were 4 bases for V and 8 bases for J; bases not matched to a gene: 10. The CDR3 runs to 14 residues. In germline, CDR1 is MDHEN, CDR2 SYDVKM. CDR3 residues: CASSSLGGLGGYTF. In DNA form, the CDR3 reads TGTGCCAGCAGTTCTTTAGGGGGCCTTGGCGGCTACACCTTC.

The chain couples TRBV6-6 to TRBJ1-1; D unresolved. From germline, CDR1 is MNHNY and CDR2 SVGAGI (reference sequence). V shed 6 bases and J shed 0 bases, with 14 bases lying between them. The CDR3 is made up of 15 amino acids. The CDR3 DNA sequence: TGTGCCAGCAGACCCATGAACACAATGAACACTGAAGCTTTCTTT. It encodes CASRPMNTMNTEAFF.

Many counts were recorded for this clonotype. This chain connects TRBV7-2 to TRBJ2-1; 8 positions match TRBD1. V was clipped by 3 bases and J by 4 bases; unmatched bases: 29. CDR3 size: 23 residues. Germline CDR1 SGHTA, CDR2 FQGNSA. CDR3 loop: CASSFQGALVASLAPYPYNEQFF. Here the CDR3 DNA reads TGTGCCAGCAGCTTCCAGGGGGCTTTGGTGGCTAGCCTAGCCCCCTACCCTTACAATGAGCAGTTCTTC. The full variable domain, its missing parts supplied by reference TRBV7-2 and TRBJ2-1, is GAGVSQSPSNKVTEKGKDVELRCDPISGHTALYWYRQSLGQGLEFLIYFQGNSAPDKSGLPSDRFSAERTGGSVSTLTIQRTQQEDSAVYLCASSFQGALVASLAPYPYNEQFFGPGTRLTVL.

Many counts were recorded for this clonotype. The J gene is TRBJ2-1, the V gene TRBV7-2, with 8 nucleotides matching TRBD2. V lost 2 bases, J lost 3 bases, and 27 bases stayed unmatched. This CDR3 has 23 residues. The germline gives CDR1 SGHTA, CDR2 FQGNSA. The CDR3 DNA reads TGTGCCAGCAGCTTAATGGGGGGACCGGGGGGGGTCATGTTAGCGGGGCTCTACAATGAGCAGTTCTTC. This translates into CASSLMGGPGGVMLAGLYNEQFF.

The gene calls are TRBV7-2 and TRBJ2-2, with D possibly being TRBD1 (6 bases). V shed 5 bases and J shed 6 bases, with 10 bases lying between them. The CDR3 sequence is 13 residues long. CDR1 SGHTA and CDR2 FQGNSA come from the germline V gene. DNA for the CDR3: TGTGCCAGCAGCCCCGAGGGGGCCGGGGAGCTGTTTTTT. Encoded protein: CASSPEGAGELFF. Looking up the rest from reference TRBV7-2 and TRBJ2-2 gives the full variable domain: GAGVSQSPSNKVTEKGKDVELRCDPISGHTALYWYRQSLGQGLEFLIYFQGNSAPDKSGLPSDRFSAERTGGSVSTLTIQRTQQEDSAVYLCASSPEGAGELFFGEGSRLTVL.

This clonotype was observed at least ten times. The chain joins TRBV7-2 to TRBJ2-3, with 7 nucleotides matching TRBD2. This CDR3 comprises 12 residues. The germline CDR1 and CDR2 sequences are SGHTA and FQGNSA. Trimming took 6 bases from V and 5 from J; bases not matched to a gene: 2. The CDR3 loop reads CASSSGGDTQYF. DNA for the CDR3: TGTGCCAGCAGTTCGGGGGGAGATACGCAGTATTTT. The full variable domain, rest sourced from reference TRBV7-2 and TRBJ2-3, is GAGVSQSPSNKVTEKGKDVELRCDPISGHTALYWYRQSLGQGLEFLIYFQGNSAPDKSGLPSDRFSAERTGGSVSTLTIQRTQQEDSAVYLCASSSGGDTQYFGPGTRLTVL.

J is TRBJ2-4 and V is TRBV19; the D call may be TRBD1 or TRBD2 (5 bases each). V was shortened by 6 bases and J by 8 bases, with 20 bases between the two germline ends. Germline V lookup: CDR1 LNHDA, CDR2 SQIVND (reference sequence). The CDR3 extends over 15 amino acids. In DNA, the CDR3 is TGTGCCAGTAGCAACTGGGACGGTCCGGGTGACATTCAGTACTTC. Its translation is CASSNWDGPGDIQYF.

The V gene is TRBV4-1, the J gene TRBJ2-2; TRBD1 matches at 9 bases. The trim removed 4 bases at V and 2 bases at J, leaving 11 bases unmatched. The CDR3 is 18 residues long. Germline CDR1 and CDR2: MGHRA and YSYEKL. CDR3 bases: TGCGCCAGCAGCCCCTCCCATCGGACAGGGGCAAACACCGGGGAGCTGTTTTTT. Its protein product is CASSPSHRTGANTGELFF.

This clonotype occurred many times. The chain combines TRBV7-2 with TRBJ2-3; 10 bases line up with TRBD2. V was clipped by 3 bases and J by 5 bases; unmatched bases: 5. Germline assignment: CDR1 SGHTA and CDR2 FQGNSA. The CDR3 is made up of 15 amino acids. In nucleotides, the CDR3 is TGTGCCAGCAGCTTCCAGCGGGGGGGAGGAGATACGCAGTATTTT. Its translation is CASSFQRGGGDTQYF.

This clonotype was observed a handful of times. The chain carries TRBV6-1 and TRBJ2-1; D is ambiguous. Trimming stripped 3 bases from V and 4 bases from J, with 10 bases between. CDR3 size: 14 residues. Germline-derived CDR1 and CDR2 are MNHNS and SASEGT. The CDR3 is CASSDLLSYNEQFF. The CDR3 DNA reads TGTGCCAGCAGTGATCTACTATCTTACAATGAGCAGTTCTTC.

The chain is built from TRBV19 and TRBJ1-1, with a tentative D call TRBD1 (5 bases). Trimming took off 5 bases at V and 7 bases at J, with 11 bases between the two ends. This CDR3 is built from 12 residues. CDR1 is LNHDA and CDR2 is SQIVND in the germline V gene (reference sequence). For the CDR3, the DNA is TGTGCCAGTAGTCTCTCAGGGCATGAAGCTTTCTTT. Its protein is CASSLSGHEAFF.

The sample holds many counts of this clonotype. This chain connects TRBV7-2 to TRBJ1-1; D call uncertain. The CDR3 length is 12 residues. Trimming took off 0 bases at V and 11 bases at J, with 10 bases between the two ends. The germline gives CDR1 SGHTA, CDR2 FQGNSA. The CDR3 DNA sequence: TGTGCCAGCAGCTTAGCCACAGTGGGGGCTTTCTTT. This gives the protein CASSLATVGAFF.

At least ten counts were recorded for this clonotype. This chain uses TRBV7-8 with TRBJ2-3; 8 nucleotides match TRBD2. The V gene's germline CDR1 is SGHVS and CDR2 FQNEAQ. Losses at the gene ends were 1 base for V and 5 bases for J; bases not matched to a gene: 8. CDR3 length: 16 amino acids. In DNA form, the CDR3 reads TGTGCCAGCAGCTTAGGCCGGGGACTAGTTGGAGATACGCAGTATTTT. Amino acids: CASSLGRGLVGDTQYF. The variable domain in full, with the rest retrieved from reference TRBV7-8 and TRBJ2-3, is GAGVSQSPRYKVAKRGQDVALRCDPISGHVSLFWYQQALGQGPEFLTYFQNEAQLDKSGLPSDRFFAERPEGSVSTLKIQRTQQEDSAVYLCASSLGRGLVGDTQYFGPGTRLTVL.

This rearrangement joins TRBV4-1 to TRBJ2-1, with D perhaps TRBD2 (6 bases). CDR3 length equals 17 residues. V was pared by 1 base and J by 4 bases, with 17 bases between. Per the germline V gene, CDR1 is MGHRA and CDR2 is YSYEKL. CDR3 sequence (DNA): TGCGCCAGCAGCCAAGGGAGGCGGGGTGTAAGTTACAATGAGCAGTTCTTC. This gives the protein CASSQGRRGVSYNEQFF.

The chain links TRBV4-1 to TRBJ2-5; the match to TRBD2 covers 7 bases. CDR1 and CDR2 (germline): MGHRA, YSYEKL. V lost 1 base, J lost 5 bases, and 4 bases stayed unmatched. The CDR3 extends over 14 amino acids. The CDR3 nucleotides are TGCGCCAGCAGCCAAGGTGTCGGGGGGGAGACCCAGTACTTC. Residues: CASSQGVGGETQYF.

This chain links TRBV20-1 with TRBJ2-3, with 7 bases lining up with TRBD2. The germline V gene encodes CDR1 DFQATT and CDR2 SNEGSKA (reference sequence). The CDR3 consists of 14 residues. The V segment lost 3 bases and the J segment 4 bases; nucleotides outside the gene matches: 7. The CDR3 sequence is CSASGGSGADTQYF. In DNA, the CDR3 is TGCAGTGCTAGTGGCGGGAGCGGGGCAGATACGCAGTATTTT.

The V gene is TRBV9, the J gene TRBJ1-4; 7 bases match TRBD1. CDR1 is SGDLS and CDR2 is YYNGEE in the germline V gene. The CDR3 covers 15 residues. V dropped 4 bases and J dropped 7; count of bases not matched to a gene: 10. The CDR3 loop is CASSPQGGYSEKLFF. CDR3 nucleotide sequence: TGTGCCAGCAGCCCCCAGGGGGGATACTCTGAAAAACTGTTTTTT.

This rearrangement joins TRBV5-1 to TRBJ1-2; D is uncertain. Trimming pared 4 bases from V and 4 bases from J, leaving 14 bases between. This CDR3 contains 14 residues. Germline V gene lookup returns CDR1 SGHRS and CDR2 YFSETQ. DNA of the CDR3: TGCGCCAGCAGCGGCCGGGTTGCAGGCTATGGCTACACCTTC. This encodes CASSGRVAGYGYTF.

The chain combines TRBV20-1 with TRBJ2-3; possibly TRBD1 for D (6 bases). V was cut by 4 bases and J by 3 bases, with 8 bases left in between. The CDR3 is made up of 12 amino acids. Germline CDR1 DFQATT, CDR2 SNEGSKA (reference sequence). CDR3 DNA sequence: TGCAGTGCTACCCAGGGGACAGATACGCAGTATTTT. This codes for CSATQGTDTQYF.

In this sample, this clonotype turned up many times. This sequence joins TRBV7-2 and TRBJ2-7; D might be TRBD2 (6 bases). Between the trimmed V and J ends, which lost 6 bases and 3 bases, there was a span of 18 bases. The CDR3 covers 15 residues. Germline V gene sequence: CDR1 SGHTA, CDR2 FQGNSA. CDR3 amino acids: CASSSSSGDIYEQYF. For the CDR3, the DNA is TGTGCCAGCAGTTCCTCGTCGGGGGATATCTACGAGCAGTACTTC. Supplemented by reference TRBV7-2 and TRBJ2-7, the full variable domain reads GAGVSQSPSNKVTEKGKDVELRCDPISGHTALYWYRQSLGQGLEFLIYFQGNSAPDKSGLPSDRFSAERTGGSVSTLTIQRTQQEDSAVYLCASSSSSGDIYEQYFGPGTRLTVT.

This clonotype came up a few times. The junction departs from the called germline gene at one end, perhaps through a read error. The chain carries TRBV12-3 or TRBV12-4 and TRBJ2-7; 7 bases line up with TRBD2. The CDR3 spans 11 residues. The CDR3 DNA reads as TGTGCTTCGGGCAGCGGGGAACGATGGCACTTC. The encoded protein is CASGSGERWHF.

This rearrangement joins TRBV15 to TRBJ1-3; D may be TRBD1 (5 bases). The CDR3 is 16 amino acids. Germline CDR1 and CDR2: LNHNV and YYDKDF (reference sequence). V was clipped by 1 base and J by 0 bases, with 10 bases between them. The CDR3 protein is CATSRVRDYSGNTIYF. In DNA form, the CDR3 reads TGTGCCACCAGCAGAGTCAGGGACTACTCTGGAAACACCATATATTTT.

The rearrangement links TRBV7-9 to TRBJ2-2; TRBD1 might be the D (6 bases). V lost 11 bases, J lost 0 bases, and 10 bases lay in between. Per the germline V gene, CDR1 is SEHNR and CDR2 is FQNEAQ (reference sequence). The CDR3 is 13 amino acids. DNA of the CDR3: TGTGCCGCAGGACAGACGAACACCGGGGAGCTGTTTTTT. Translation gives CAAGQTNTGELFF.

A few counts support this clonotype. The CDR3 sequence is CASSSRRVPGTDTQYF. DNA of the CDR3: TGCGCCAGCAGCTCCCGGAGGGTTCCCGGGACAGATACGCAGTATTTT. The gene calls are TRBV5-1 and TRBJ2-3; a weak D match, TRBD2 (6 bases). Trimming removed 3 bases at V and 3 bases at J, with 17 bases between. The CDR3 contains 16 residues. CDR1 and CDR2 (germline): SGHRS, YFSETQ.

The table lists this clonotype with a few counts. The chain joins TRBV6-2 or TRBV6-3 to TRBJ2-7, with TRBD2 matching over 9 bases. With V trimmed by 5 bases and J by 6 bases, 5 bases remained unmatched. The CDR3 runs 13 residues. CDR1 MNHEY and CDR2 SVGEGT come from the germline V gene. The CDR3 region has the DNA TGTGCCAGCAGTGGTAGCGGGAGAAGCGAGCAGTACTTC. Its protein is CASSGSGRSEQYF.

This clonotype was recorded a few times. V is TRBV28 and J is TRBJ2-2, with TRBD2 matching 7 bases. Trimming removed 6 bases from V and 0 bases from J; junction bases left unmatched: 4. Per germline, CDR1 MDHEN and CDR2 SYDVKM. The CDR3 extends over 15 amino acids. The CDR3 region has the DNA TGTGCCAGCAGGGAAGCGGGGACGAACACCGGGGAGCTGTTTTTT. Protein: CASREAGTNTGELFF.